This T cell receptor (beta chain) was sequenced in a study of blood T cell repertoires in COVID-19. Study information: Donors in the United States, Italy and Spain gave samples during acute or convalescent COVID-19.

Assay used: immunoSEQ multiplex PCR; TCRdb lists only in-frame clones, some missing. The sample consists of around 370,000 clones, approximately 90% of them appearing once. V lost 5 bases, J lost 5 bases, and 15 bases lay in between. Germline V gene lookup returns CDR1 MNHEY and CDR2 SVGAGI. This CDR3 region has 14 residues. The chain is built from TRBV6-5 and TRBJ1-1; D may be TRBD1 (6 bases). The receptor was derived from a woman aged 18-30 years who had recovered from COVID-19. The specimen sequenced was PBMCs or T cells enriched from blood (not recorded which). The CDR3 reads CASSHRVRRTEAFF. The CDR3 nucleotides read TGTGCCAGCAGTCACAGGGTAAGAAGGACTGAAGCTTTCTTT.